What follows are 7 T cell receptor beta chains derived from one specimen sequenced in a study of post-analysis software for immune sequencing data. Study-wide findings and caveats: Higher frequency in patients than in controls was seen for about five TRBV segments, with TRBV5-6, TRBV5-1 and TRBV20-1 among them.

The authors incorporated unique molecular identifiers into the TCR beta cDNA libraries. Using its own MiXCR run on the PCR reads, TCRdb lists one record per CDR3 protein. The data show about 540,000 distinct CDR3 sequences, approximately 31% seen once. No antigens are known for them. Sequenced material: blood. The receptors originated from a girl aged 2-17 years with multiple sclerosis.

There are a few counts of this clonotype. The J gene is TRBJ2-5, the V gene TRBV18; TRBD1 agrees at 8 bases. The CDR3 covers 15 residues. V was clipped by 2 bases and J by 5 bases; unmatched bases: 7. The germline V gene encodes CDR1 KGHSH and CDR2 LQKENI. In DNA form, the CDR3 reads TGTGCCAGCTCACCAGAAGCACAGGGGGGTGAGACCCAGTACTTC. It yields the protein CASSPEAQGGETQYF.

The chain uses TRBV12-3 or TRBV12-4 and TRBJ1-2; 10 bases are shared with TRBD1. This CDR3 has 14 amino acids. The V and J ends lost 3 bases and 8 bases, in that order; junction bases with no gene match: 6. The CDR3 loop reads CASSFWGTGEGYTF. CDR3 bases: TGTGCCAGCAGTTTTTGGGGGACAGGGGAAGGCTACACCTTC.

The rearrangement links TRBV3-1 to TRBJ1-5; 8 bases align to TRBD1. CDR3 length: 14 amino acids. CDR1 is LGHDT, CDR2 YNNKEL, per germline (reference sequence). With 0 bases clipped from V and 6 bases from J, the junction kept 1 base outside the gene matches. The CDR3 spells CASSQDRGLQPQHF. CDR3 coding DNA: TGTGCCAGCAGCCAAGACAGGGGGCTTCAGCCCCAGCATTTT.

This chain links TRBV11-2 with TRBJ2-1, with D unclear. CDR3 length: 15 amino acids. V lost 1 base and J 5 bases, leaving 12 bases between the germline ends. In germline, CDR1 is SGHAT, CDR2 FQNNGV. CDR3 sequence: CASSLVVMENNEQFF. The CDR3 bases are TGTGCCAGCAGCTTAGTTGTTATGGAAAACAATGAGCAGTTCTTC.

V gene TRBV28 combines with J gene TRBJ2-5, with 8 bases that match TRBD1. Germline CDR1 MDHEN, CDR2 SYDVKM. The CDR3 spans 14 residues. The V gene end was trimmed by 11 bases and the J gene end by 3 bases; junction bases not matched to a gene: 11. The CDR3 here is CAGNPSTGEETQYF. Written as DNA, the CDR3 is TGTGCCGGCAACCCTTCGACAGGGGAAGAGACCCAGTACTTC. Full variable domain (missing parts from reference TRBV28 and TRBJ2-5): DVKVTQSSRYLVKRTGEKVFLECVQDMDHENMFWYRQDPGLGLRLIYFSYDVKMKEKGDIPEGYSVSREKKERFSLILESASTNQTSMYLCAGNPSTGEETQYFGPGTRLLVL.

This chain links TRBV29-1 with TRBJ2-1; 15 bases fit TRBD2. The CDR3 runs 16 residues. Trimming took 7 bases from V and 1 from J; bases not matched to a gene: 5. Per the germline V gene, CDR1 is SQVTM and CDR2 is ANQGSEA. CDR3 sequence: CSDGLAGGPSYNEQFF. In DNA, the CDR3 is TGCAGCGATGGACTAGCGGGGGGGCCTTCCTACAATGAGCAGTTCTTC.

The chain couples TRBV7-9 to TRBJ1-1, with D possibly being TRBD1 (5 bases). This CDR3 region has 16 residues. Trimming shortened V by 5 bases and J by 1 base, and 17 bases separated the two germline ends. CDR1 is SEHNR, CDR2 FQNEAQ, per germline (reference sequence). The CDR3 DNA is TGTGCCAGCAGCCCTGGAGAGGGGCAACAGAACACTGAAGCTTTCTTT. As protein: CASSPGEGQQNTEAFF.